This TCR beta chain originates from a study of blood T cell repertoires in COVID-19. Original analysis: Cell counts per sample came from amplifying reference gene primers. Repertoires were generated with immunoSEQ multiplex PCR, while TCRdb's copy carries only in-frame clones and drops some. D and trimming were read from the DNA, whereas the V and J calls and clone size are those reported in that table. This table holds about 140,000 clones, 70% to 85% found once. The CDR3 covers 15 residues. The germline V gene has CDR1 SGHAT and CDR2 FQNNGV. V dropped 5 bases and J dropped 5 bases, with 18 bases sitting between them.

Sequencing used peripheral blood. The receptor's source is a human donor in a cohort sampled during active COVID-19. This sequence joins TRBV11-2 and TRBJ2-5, with D possibly being TRBD2 (7 bases). CDR3 nucleotides: TGTGCCAGCAGCCCGAGGAGGGGGGGCGGGGAGACCCAGTACTTC. Translation gives CASSPRRGGGETQYF.